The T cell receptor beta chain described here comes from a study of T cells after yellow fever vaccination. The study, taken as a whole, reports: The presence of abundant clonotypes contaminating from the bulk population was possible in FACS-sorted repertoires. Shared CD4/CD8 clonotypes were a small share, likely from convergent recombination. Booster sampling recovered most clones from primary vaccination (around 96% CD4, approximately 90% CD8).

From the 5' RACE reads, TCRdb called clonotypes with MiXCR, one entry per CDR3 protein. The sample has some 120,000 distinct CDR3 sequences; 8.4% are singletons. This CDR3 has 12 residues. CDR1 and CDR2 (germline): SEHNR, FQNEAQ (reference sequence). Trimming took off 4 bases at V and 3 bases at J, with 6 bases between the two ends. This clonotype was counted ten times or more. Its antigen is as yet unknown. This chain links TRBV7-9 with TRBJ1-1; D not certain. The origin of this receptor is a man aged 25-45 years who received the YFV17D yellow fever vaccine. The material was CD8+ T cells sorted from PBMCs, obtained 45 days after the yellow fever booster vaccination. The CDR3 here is CASSSSDTEAFF. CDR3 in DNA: TGTGCCAGCAGCTCTTCAGACACTGAAGCTTTCTTT. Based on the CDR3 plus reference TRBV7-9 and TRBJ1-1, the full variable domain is DTGVSQNPRHKITKRGQNVTFRCDPISEHNRLYWYRQTLGQGPEFLTYFQNEAQLEKSRLLSDRFSAERPKGSFSTLEIQRTEQGDSAMYLCASSSSDTEAFFGQGTRLTVV.